The sequence of this T cell receptor (beta chain) was determined in a study of CD8 T cells in ankylosing spondylitis. General observations from the study: In the blood and synovial fluid of reactive arthritis, some motif variants had been previously reported. Reportedly, matched ankylosing spondylitis synovial fluid was significantly enriched for disease-linked clones. One TCR beta motif, made up of roughly eight highly homologous variants, appeared characteristic of ankylosing spondylitis blood.

With 3 bases removed from V and 6 bases from J, the gap between germline ends came to 15 bases. The CDR3 has 14 residues. The V gene's germline CDR1 is SGHRS and CDR2 YFSETQ. To note about this clonotype: The antigen is undetermined.

Libraries for TCR beta were made by quantitative 5'-RACE with molecular barcodes. TCRdb re-called the 5' RACE reads with MiXCR, one entry per CDR3 protein. The data contain hundreds of thousands of distinct CDR3 sequences, more than 25% of them singletons. Sequencing was done on a sample of blood, either unsorted or a sorted T cell fraction (not recorded which). The clonotype originates from a male donor with ankylosing spondylitis or in good health (not recorded which). J is TRBJ1-1 and V is TRBV5-1; D not certain. The CDR3 is CASSSLTFGAEAFF. The CDR3 nucleotides are TGCGCCAGCAGCTCATTGACATTTGGCGCTGAAGCTTTCTTT. Based on the CDR3 plus reference TRBV5-1 and TRBJ1-1, the full variable domain is KAGVTQTPRYLIKTRGQQVTLSCSPISGHRSVSWYQQTPGQGLQFLFEYFSETQRNKGNFPGRFSGRQFSNSRSEMNVSTLELGDSALYLCASSSLTFGAEAFFGQGTRLTVV.